The T cell receptor (beta chain) under discussion was sequenced for a study of shared clonotypes between healthy human individuals. Study-level points and caveats: The four-donor shared clonotypes exceeded non-shared clonotypes in generation probability, with non-shared ones scoring lower.

A note on this clone: The target antigen is unknown.

The CDR3 length is 16 residues. Germline V gene data show CDR1 as SGHVS and CDR2 as FQNEAQ. Germline trimming cut 2 bases from V and 0 bases from J; bases unmatched to any gene: 5. Per the original methods: ImmunoSEQ output held junction-only sequences without quality scores, so filtering differed. Only in-frame clones appear in the TCRdb table, and some are missing; sequencing was by immunoSEQ multiplex PCR. That table furnishes V, J and clone size, whereas the DNA furnished D and trimming. The sample lists hundreds of thousands of clones, 72% occurring once. The chain joins TRBV7-8 to TRBJ2-3, with TRBD2 identical over 7 bases. The receptor comes from a woman aged 25 to 39 in good health. The sample consisted of memory CD4+ T cells sorted from blood. Stated subset: CD45RA-negative fraction. This CDR3 reads CASSLFSSGSTDTQYF. As DNA, the CDR3 is TGTGCCAGCAGCTTATTTTCTAGCGGAAGCACAGATACGCAGTATTTT.